This is a list of T cell receptor beta chains from one sample in a study of T cell responses to AZD1222 COVID-19 vaccine. Profiling relied on immunoSEQ multiplex PCR, and the TCRdb table lists in-frame clones only, not all of them. The sample has approximately 210,000 clones; about 94% are singletons. The sample consisted of peripheral blood, taken 28 days after the second dose of the MenACWY control vaccine. These receptors originate from an adult who received the MenACWY meningococcal vaccine as a control. The CDR3 runs from the conserved cysteine through the conserved F or W. A D gene is named only where the DNA matches it firmly. Expanded clones are given a class, and other clones once, few, many or no size at all.

size	V	J	D	DNA	CDR3
once	TRBV6-5	TRBJ2-2	NA	TGTGCCAGCAGTACAGGGTGGGCCACCGGGGAGCTGTTTTTT	CASSTGWATGELFF
NA	TRBV27	TRBJ2-5	TRBD2	TGTGCCAGCAGTTCCTCTAGCGGGAGGGAGACCCAGTACTTC	CASSSSSGRETQYF
NA	TRBV5-1	TRBJ2-7	TRBD1	TGCGCCAGCAGCTTGGAGGGCGGGACAGGAGCCTACGAGCAGTACTTC	CASSLEGGTGAYEQYF
NA	TRBV6-1	TRBJ1-6	NA	TGTGCCAGCAGTGAAGGAGTGGGGAATTCACCCCTCCACTTT	CASSEGVGNSPLHF
NA	TRBV27	TRBJ1-1	NA	TGTGCCAGCAGTTTATCAATGAACACTGAAGCTTTCTTT	CASSLSMNTEAFF
NA	TRBV19	TRBJ2-5	NA	TGTGCCAGTGGACTCCGGACTTCCCCACAAGAGACCCAGTACTTC	CASGLRTSPQETQYF
NA	TRBV4-1	TRBJ2-2	TRBD2	TGCGCCAGCAGCCCCCTCGGGGGGACCCTCTCCCCCGGGGAGCTGTTTTTT	CASSPLGGTLSPGELFF
NA	TRBV27	TRBJ2-1	NA	TGTGCCAGCAGTTTATACTGGGGGGCTAGCGGAGACAATGAGCAGTTCTTC	CASSLYWGASGDNEQFF
NA	TRBV6-5	TRBJ2-7	TRBD1	TGTGCCAGCAGTTCGGGACAGTCCTACGAGCAGTACTTC	CASSSGQSYEQYF
NA	TRBV28	TRBJ1-6	NA	TGTGCCAGCAGTTTCCCAGGTGGGGGGAGTTCACCCCTCCACTTT	CASSFPGGGSSPLHF
once	TRBV7-2	TRBJ2-2	NA	TGTGCCAGCAGCTTAACGAGGGACACCGGGGAGCTGTTTTTT	CASSLTRDTGELFF
NA	TRBV27	TRBJ1-6	NA	TGTGCCAGCAGAGAGGACCCGATCTATAATTCACCCCTCCACTTT	CASREDPIYNSPLHF
NA	TRBV25-1	TRBJ2-3	NA	TGTGCCAGCAGTGAGAGGGAGCGGGATACGCAGTATTTT	CASSERERDTQYF
NA	TRBV2	TRBJ2-1	TRBD2	TGTGCCAGCAGAGGACTAGCGGGAGAAAGTGAGCAGTTCTTC	CASRGLAGESEQFF
NA	TRBV5-1	TRBJ1-1	TRBD1	TGCGCCAGCAGCTCCCTGACAGGGACTGGAACTGAAGCTTTCTTT	CASSSLTGTGTEAFF
NA	TRBV27	TRBJ1-1	NA	TGTGCCAGTCGGGCTACAGGAATGAACACTGAAGCTTTCTTT	CASRATGMNTEAFF
NA	TRBV28	TRBJ1-1	NA	TGTGCCAGCAAAGTTTTCGACACTGAAGCTTTCTTT	CASKVFDTEAFF
NA	TRBV5-1	TRBJ2-1	TRBD1	TGCGCCAGCAGCTTGGGTTCCGGGACAGTCAACAATGAGCAGTTCTTC	CASSLGSGTVNNEQFF
NA	TRBV28	TRBJ2-1	TRBD2	TGTGCCAGCAGGTCTACTAGCGAGAAGGATGAGCAGTTCTTC	CASRSTSEKDEQFF
NA	TRBV28	TRBJ2-7	NA	TGTGCCAGCAGTTTGTGGCAGAAGCACGAGCAGTACTTC	CASSLWQKHEQYF
NA	TRBV18	TRBJ2-1	NA	TGTGCCAGCTCACCCCAACACTCAGTTGAGCAGTTCTTC	CASSPQHSVEQFF
NA	TRBV7-9	TRBJ2-7	NA	TGTGCCAGCAGCTCATCAGGGAAGGGCGAGCAGTACTTC	CASSSSGKGEQYF
NA	TRBV7-3	TRBJ1-1	TRBD1	TGTGCCAGCAGCCAGGACAGGGGGACTGAAGCTTTCTTT	CASSQDRGTEAFF
NA	TRBV15	TRBJ1-2	NA	TGTGCCACCAGCAGAGTGGGGAGTGTAGCCCGGGGCTACACCTTC	CATSRVGSVARGYTF
NA	TRBV28	TRBJ2-3	TRBD1	TGTGCCAGCAGACTCCCCCGACAGGGAGAGGACCCAGATACGCAGTATTTT	CASRLPRQGEDPDTQYF
NA	TRBV30	TRBJ2-1	NA	TGTGCCTGGAGTCAGGAGCTAGGGAGAGGTGAGCAGTTCTTC	CAWSQELGRGEQFF
NA	TRBV7-4	TRBJ2-1	NA	TGTGCCCAGGGACGAGAGCTTTACAATGAGCAGTTCTTC	CAQGRELYNEQFF
NA	TRBV7-2	TRBJ1-4	TRBD1	TGTGCCAGCAGCGAGACAGGGGGCGAGGAAAAACTGTTTTTT	CASSETGGEEKLFF
NA	TRBV19	TRBJ2-7	TRBD1	TGTGCCAGCCGGACAGGCGACGAGCAGTACTTC	CASRTGDEQYF
NA	TRBV30	TRBJ1-6	NA	TGTGCCTGGAGTGGCGGGGGAGAATCACCCCTCCACTTT	CAWSGGGESPLHF
NA	TRBV6-5	TRBJ1-1	NA	TGTGCCAGCAGAACCCTGGAGGTTAACACTGAAGCTTTCTTT	CASRTLEVNTEAFF
few	TRBV30	TRBJ1-2	NA	TGTGCCTGGAGTGTATCCGGCTATGGCTACACCTTC	CAWSVSGYGYTF
NA	TRBV14	TRBJ2-1	TRBD2	TGTGCCAGCAGCCAAGTGCGGGGGAATGAGCAGTTCTTC	CASSQVRGNEQFF
NA	TRBV9	TRBJ2-7	NA	TGTGCCAGCAGCGTAGGGAGTCTCCCCTACGAGCAGTACTTC	CASSVGSLPYEQYF
NA	TRBV5-1	TRBJ2-1	TRBD2	TGCGCCAGCAGCCTGGAGGGCGGGAGGGCCGTGGATGAGCAGTTCTTC	CASSLEGGRAVDEQFF
NA	TRBV30	TRBJ2-7	NA	TGTGCCTGGAGCCCTTGGACGGATTCCTACGAGCAGTACTTC	CAWSPWTDSYEQYF
NA	TRBV4-2	TRBJ2-5	TRBD2	TGTGCCAGCAGCCAAGCCCTCGGGGGGGAAGAGACCCAGTACTTC	CASSQALGGEETQYF
NA	TRBV28	TRBJ1-5	NA	TGTGCCAGCCACTTAGGAGGGGTTGACAATCAGCCCCAGCATTTT	CASHLGGVDNQPQHF
NA	TRBV3-1/TRBV3-2	TRBJ1-1	NA	TGTGCCAGCAGCTCGACCGACTTGAACACTGAAGCTTTCTTT	CASSSTDLNTEAFF
NA	TRBV12-3/TRBV12-4	TRBJ2-7	NA	TGTGCCAGCAGTTCGAACCAGGGCAACGAGCAGTACTTC	CASSSNQGNEQYF
NA	TRBV29-1	TRBJ2-2	NA	TGCAGCGTTGAAGGCCAGGGGTACACCGGGGAGCTGTTTTTT	CSVEGQGYTGELFF
NA	TRBV12-3/TRBV12-4	TRBJ1-2	NA	TGTGCCAGCAGTTTGGTAACCGGTGGCTACACCTTC	CASSLVTGGYTF
NA	TRBV5-6	TRBJ2-1	TRBD2	TGTGCCAGCAGCCCCGGGACTAGTTTCGATGAGCAGTTCTTC	CASSPGTSFDEQFF
NA	TRBV7-2	TRBJ2-3	NA	TGTGCCAGCAGCTTAGGGACCGTCACAGATACGCAGTATTTT	CASSLGTVTDTQYF
many	TRBV6-1	TRBJ1-5	NA	TGTGCCAGCAGTGAGCTTAGCAATCAGCCCCAGCATTTT	CASSELSNQPQHF
NA	TRBV11-2	TRBJ2-7	NA	TGTGCCAGCAGTATTTCCGGGACGTTCTCCTACGAGCAGTACTTC	CASSISGTFSYEQYF
NA	TRBV14	TRBJ2-7	NA	TGTGCCAGCAGCCAAGATCCGGGGTCCTCGAGCTCCTACGAGCAGTACTTC	CASSQDPGSSSSYEQYF
NA	TRBV3-1/TRBV3-2	TRBJ1-1	TRBD1	TGTGCCAGCAGCGGCTCGGACAGGAGGAACACTGAAGCTTTCTTT	CASSGSDRRNTEAFF
NA	TRBV4-2	TRBJ1-1	NA	TGTGCCAGCAGCCAAGATTCGGCAGGTGAAGCTTTCTTT	CASSQDSAGEAFF
NA	TRBV27	TRBJ2-1	NA	TGTGCCAGCAGTCCCAACTGGCGGGACTCCTACAATGAGCAGTTCTTC	CASSPNWRDSYNEQFF
NA	TRBV5-1	TRBJ1-6	NA	TGCGCCAGCAGCTTGGGGGAAGAGGGATCACCCCTCCACTTT	CASSLGEEGSPLHF
NA	TRBV6-5	TRBJ2-7	TRBD2	TGTGCCAGCAGTCCTAGCGGGAGTGAATCCTACGAGCAGTACTTC	CASSPSGSESYEQYF
NA	TRBV6-6	TRBJ1-2	NA	TGTGCCAGCAGCTACGACAGAAGTAGGGATGGCTACACCTTC	CASSYDRSRDGYTF
NA	TRBV2	TRBJ1-3	NA	TGTGCCAGCAATCAAGGGAGCTCTGGAAACACCATATATTTT	CASNQGSSGNTIYF